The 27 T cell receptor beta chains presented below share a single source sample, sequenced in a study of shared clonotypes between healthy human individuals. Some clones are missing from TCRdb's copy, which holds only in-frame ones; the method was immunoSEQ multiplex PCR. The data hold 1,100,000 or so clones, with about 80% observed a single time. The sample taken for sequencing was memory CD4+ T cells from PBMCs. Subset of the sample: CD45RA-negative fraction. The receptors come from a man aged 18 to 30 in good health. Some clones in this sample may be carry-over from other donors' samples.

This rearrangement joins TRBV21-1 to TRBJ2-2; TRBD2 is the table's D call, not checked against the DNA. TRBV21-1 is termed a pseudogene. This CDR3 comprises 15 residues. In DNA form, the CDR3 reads TGTGCCAGCAAAGGGGACTGGAGGGATTCCGGGGAGCTGTTTTTT. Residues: CASKGDWRDSGELFF.

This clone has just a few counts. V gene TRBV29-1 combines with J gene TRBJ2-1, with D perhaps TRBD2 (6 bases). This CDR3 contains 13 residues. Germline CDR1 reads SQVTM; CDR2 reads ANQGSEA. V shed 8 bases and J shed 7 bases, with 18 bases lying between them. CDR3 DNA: TGCAGCCTCCAGGGACTTTTCCTTAATGAGCAGTTCTTC. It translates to CSLQGLFLNEQFF.

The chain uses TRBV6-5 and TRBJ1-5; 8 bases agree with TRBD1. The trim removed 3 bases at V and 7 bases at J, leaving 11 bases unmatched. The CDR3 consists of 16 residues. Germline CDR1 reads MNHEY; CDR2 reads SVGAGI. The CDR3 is CASSYTGTGLGQPQHF. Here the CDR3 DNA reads TGTGCCAGCAGTTATACCGGGACAGGTTTGGGACAGCCCCAGCATTTT.

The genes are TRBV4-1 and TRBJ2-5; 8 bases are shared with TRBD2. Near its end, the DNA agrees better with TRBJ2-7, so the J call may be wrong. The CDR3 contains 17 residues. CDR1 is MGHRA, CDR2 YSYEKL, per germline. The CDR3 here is CASSQGLAGGTSYEQYF. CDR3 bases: TGCGCCAGCAGCCAAGGGTTGGCGGGAGGAACGTCCTACGAGCAGTACTTC.

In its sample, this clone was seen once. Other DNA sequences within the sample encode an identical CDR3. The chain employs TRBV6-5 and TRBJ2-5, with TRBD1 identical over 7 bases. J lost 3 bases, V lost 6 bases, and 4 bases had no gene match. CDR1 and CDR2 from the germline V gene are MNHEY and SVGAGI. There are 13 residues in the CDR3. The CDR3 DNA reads TGTGCCAGCAGGACAGGGAGTGAAGAGACCCAGTACTTC. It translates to CASRTGSEETQYF.

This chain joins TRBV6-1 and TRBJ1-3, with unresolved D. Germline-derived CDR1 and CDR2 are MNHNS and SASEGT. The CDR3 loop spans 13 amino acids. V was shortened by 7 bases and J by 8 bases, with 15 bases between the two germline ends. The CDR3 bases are TGTGCCAGCAAGTTAGGAGATGCTTACACCATATATTTT. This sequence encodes CASKLGDAYTIYF.

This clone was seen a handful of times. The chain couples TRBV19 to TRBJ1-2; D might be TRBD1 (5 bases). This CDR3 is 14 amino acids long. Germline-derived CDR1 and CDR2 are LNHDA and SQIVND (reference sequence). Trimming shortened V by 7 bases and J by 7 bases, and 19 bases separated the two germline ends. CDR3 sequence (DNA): TGTGCCAGTACCTCCGGCGCGGGACTGGCTGGCTACACCTTC. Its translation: CASTSGAGLAGYTF.

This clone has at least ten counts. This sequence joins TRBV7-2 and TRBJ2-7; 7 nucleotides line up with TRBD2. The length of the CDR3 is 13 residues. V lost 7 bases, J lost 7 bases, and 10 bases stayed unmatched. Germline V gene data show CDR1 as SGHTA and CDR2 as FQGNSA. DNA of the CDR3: TGTGCCAGCACCGCAGCGGCCGGGAGGGAGCAGTACTTC. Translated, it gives CASTAAAGREQYF. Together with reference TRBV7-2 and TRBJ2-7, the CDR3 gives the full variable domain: GAGVSQSPSNKVTEKGKDVELRCDPISGHTALYWYRQSLGQGLEFLIYFQGNSAPDKSGLPSDRFSAERTGGSVSTLTIQRTQQEDSAVYLCASTAAAGREQYFGPGTRLTVT.

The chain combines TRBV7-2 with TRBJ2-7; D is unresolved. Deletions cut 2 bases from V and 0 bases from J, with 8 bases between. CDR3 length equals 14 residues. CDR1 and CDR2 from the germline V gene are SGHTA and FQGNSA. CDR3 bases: TGTGCCAGCAGCTTATTACAGTTCTCCTACGAGCAGTACTTC. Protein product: CASSLLQFSYEQYF.

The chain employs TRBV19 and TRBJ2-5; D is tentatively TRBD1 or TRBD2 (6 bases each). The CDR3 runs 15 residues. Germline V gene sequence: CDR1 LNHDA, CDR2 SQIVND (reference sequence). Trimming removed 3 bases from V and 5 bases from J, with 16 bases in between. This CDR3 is CASSIPGAQRETQYF. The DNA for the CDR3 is TGTGCCAGTAGTATCCCGGGGGCGCAGCGGGAGACCCAGTACTTC. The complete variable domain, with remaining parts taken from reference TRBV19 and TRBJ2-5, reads DGGITQSPKYLFRKEGQNVTLSCEQNLNHDAMYWYRQDPGQGLRLIYYSQIVNDFQKGDIAEGYSVSREKKESFPLTVTSAQKNPTAFYLCASSIPGAQRETQYFGPGTRLLVL.

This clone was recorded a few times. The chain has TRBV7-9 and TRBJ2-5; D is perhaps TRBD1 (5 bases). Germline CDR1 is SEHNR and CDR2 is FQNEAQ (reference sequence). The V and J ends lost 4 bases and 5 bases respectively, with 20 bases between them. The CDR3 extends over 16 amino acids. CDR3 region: CASSYRGRNGAETQYF. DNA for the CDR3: TGTGCCAGCAGCTACCGAGGCCGGAATGGGGCGGAGACCCAGTACTTC. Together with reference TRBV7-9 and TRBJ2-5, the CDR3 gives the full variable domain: DTGVSQNPRHKITKRGQNVTFRCDPISEHNRLYWYRQTLGQGPEFLTYFQNEAQLEKSRLLSDRFSAERPKGSFSTLEIQRTEQGDSAMYLCASSYRGRNGAETQYFGPGTRLLVL.

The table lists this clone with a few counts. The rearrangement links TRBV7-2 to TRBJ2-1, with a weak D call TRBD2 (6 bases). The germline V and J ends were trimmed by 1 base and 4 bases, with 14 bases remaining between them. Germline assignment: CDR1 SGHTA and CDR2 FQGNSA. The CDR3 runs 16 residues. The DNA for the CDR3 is TGTGCCAGCAGCTTAGGGCCTAGCGTGAGGTACAATGAGCAGTTCTTC. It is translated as CASSLGPSVRYNEQFF.

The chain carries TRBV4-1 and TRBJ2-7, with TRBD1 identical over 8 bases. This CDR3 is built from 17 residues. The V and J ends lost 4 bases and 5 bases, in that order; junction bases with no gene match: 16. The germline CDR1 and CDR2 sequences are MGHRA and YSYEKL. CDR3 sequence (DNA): TGCGCCAGCAGCCGTATGGACTTAATGACAGGGGTGGACGAGCAGTACTTC. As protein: CASSRMDLMTGVDEQYF.

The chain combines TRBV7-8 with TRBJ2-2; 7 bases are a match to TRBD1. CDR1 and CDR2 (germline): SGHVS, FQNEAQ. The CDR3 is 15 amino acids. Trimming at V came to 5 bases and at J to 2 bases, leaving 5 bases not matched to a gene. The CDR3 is CASSPRTGNTGELFF. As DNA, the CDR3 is TGTGCCAGCAGCCCCCGGACAGGAAACACCGGGGAGCTGTTTTTT.

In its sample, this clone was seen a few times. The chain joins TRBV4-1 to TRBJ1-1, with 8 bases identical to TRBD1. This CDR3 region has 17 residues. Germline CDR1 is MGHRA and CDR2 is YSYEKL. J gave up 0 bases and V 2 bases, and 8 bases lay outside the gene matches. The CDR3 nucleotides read TGCGCCAGCAGCCAATGGGGCAGGGGGCGCTTGAACACTGAAGCTTTCTTT. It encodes CASSQWGRGRLNTEAFF.

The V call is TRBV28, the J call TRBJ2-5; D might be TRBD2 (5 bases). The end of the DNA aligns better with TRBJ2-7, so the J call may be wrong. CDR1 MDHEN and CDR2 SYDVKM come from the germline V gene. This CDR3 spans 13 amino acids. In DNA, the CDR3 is TGTGCCAGCAGTTCTCCAGCGGCCTACGAGCAGTACTTC. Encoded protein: CASSSPAAYEQYF.

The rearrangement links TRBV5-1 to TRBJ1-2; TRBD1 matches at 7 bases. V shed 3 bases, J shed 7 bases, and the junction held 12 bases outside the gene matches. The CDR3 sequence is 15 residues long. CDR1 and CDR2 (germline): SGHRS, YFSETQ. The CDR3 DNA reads TGCGCCAGCAGCTCTCAATTTGGACAGGCAGTTGGCTACACCTTC. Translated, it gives CASSSQFGQAVGYTF.

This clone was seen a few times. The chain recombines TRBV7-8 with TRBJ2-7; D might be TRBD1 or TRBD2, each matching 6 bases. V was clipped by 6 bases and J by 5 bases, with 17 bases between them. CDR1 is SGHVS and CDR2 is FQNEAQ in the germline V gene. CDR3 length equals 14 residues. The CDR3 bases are TGTGCCAGCAGTTACGGGGGCAGGGTCCACGAGCAGTACTTC. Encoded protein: CASSYGGRVHEQYF.

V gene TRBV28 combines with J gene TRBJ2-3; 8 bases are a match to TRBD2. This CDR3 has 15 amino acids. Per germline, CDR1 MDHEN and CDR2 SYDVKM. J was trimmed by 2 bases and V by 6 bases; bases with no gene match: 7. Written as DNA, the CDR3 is TGTGCCAGCAGGGGGGTAGCGGGAAACACAGATACGCAGTATTTT. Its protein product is CASRGVAGNTDTQYF.

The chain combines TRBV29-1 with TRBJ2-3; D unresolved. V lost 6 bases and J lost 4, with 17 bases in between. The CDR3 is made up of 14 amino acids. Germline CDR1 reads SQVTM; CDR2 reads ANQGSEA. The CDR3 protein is CSVDVGARADTQYF. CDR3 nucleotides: TGCAGCGTCGACGTGGGTGCTAGGGCAGATACGCAGTATTTT.

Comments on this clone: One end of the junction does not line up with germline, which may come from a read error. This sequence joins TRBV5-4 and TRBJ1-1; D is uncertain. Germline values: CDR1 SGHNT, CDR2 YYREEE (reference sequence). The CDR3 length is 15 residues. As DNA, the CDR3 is TGTGCCAGCACCTTGGCGGGTATCGGGAACACTGAAGCTTTCTTT. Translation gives CASTLAGIGNTEAFF.

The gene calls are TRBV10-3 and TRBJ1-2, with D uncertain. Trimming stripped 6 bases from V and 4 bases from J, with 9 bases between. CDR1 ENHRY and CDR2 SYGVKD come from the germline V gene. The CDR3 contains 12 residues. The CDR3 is CAIRNDGYGYTF. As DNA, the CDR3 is TGTGCCATCAGAAATGACGGCTATGGCTACACCTTC.

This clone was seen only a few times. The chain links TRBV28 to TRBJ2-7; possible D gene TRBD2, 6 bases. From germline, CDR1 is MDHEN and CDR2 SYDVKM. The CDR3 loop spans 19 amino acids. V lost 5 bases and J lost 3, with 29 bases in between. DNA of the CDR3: TGTGCCAGCAGTCCTGTGGGCGGGGCCGAAAGACAGCCCTACTACGAGCAGTACTTC. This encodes CASSPVGGAERQPYYEQYF.

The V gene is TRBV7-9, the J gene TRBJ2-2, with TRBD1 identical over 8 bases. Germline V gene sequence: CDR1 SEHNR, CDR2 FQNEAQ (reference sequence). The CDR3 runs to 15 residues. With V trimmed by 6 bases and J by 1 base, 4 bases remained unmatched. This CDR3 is CASREDRENTGELFF. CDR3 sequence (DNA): TGTGCCAGCAGGGAGGACAGGGAGAACACCGGGGAGCTGTTTTTT.

The CDR3: CASSPSSPQETQYF. CDR3 DNA sequence: TGTGCCAGCAGCCCCAGCTCACCCCAAGAGACCCAGTACTTC. The chain couples TRBV9 to TRBJ2-5; D is ambiguous. This CDR3 spans 14 amino acids. CDR1 SGDLS and CDR2 YYNGEE come from the germline V gene. Trimming removed 4 bases at V and 1 base at J, with 11 bases between.

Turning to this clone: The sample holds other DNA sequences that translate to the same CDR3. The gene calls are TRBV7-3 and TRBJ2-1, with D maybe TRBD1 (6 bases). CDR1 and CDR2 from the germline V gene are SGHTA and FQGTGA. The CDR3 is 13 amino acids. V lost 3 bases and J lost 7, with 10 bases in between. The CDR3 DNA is TGTGCCAGCAGCTTCAGCAGGGGAAATGAGCAGTTCTTC. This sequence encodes CASSFSRGNEQFF.

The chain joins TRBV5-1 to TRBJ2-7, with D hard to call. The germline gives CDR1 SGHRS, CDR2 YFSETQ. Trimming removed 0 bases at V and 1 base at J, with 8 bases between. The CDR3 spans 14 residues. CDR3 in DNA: TGCGCCAGCAGCTTGGGGGATGCTTCCTACGAGCAGTACTTC. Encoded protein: CASSLGDASYEQYF.